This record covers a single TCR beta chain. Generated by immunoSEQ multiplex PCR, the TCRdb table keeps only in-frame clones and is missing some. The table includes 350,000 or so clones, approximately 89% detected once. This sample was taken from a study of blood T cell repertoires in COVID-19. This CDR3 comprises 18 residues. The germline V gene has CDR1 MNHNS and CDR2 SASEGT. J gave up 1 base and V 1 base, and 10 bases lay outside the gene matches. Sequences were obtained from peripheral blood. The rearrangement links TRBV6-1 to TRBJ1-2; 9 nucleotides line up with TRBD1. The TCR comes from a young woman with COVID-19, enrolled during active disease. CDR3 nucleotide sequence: TGTGCCAGCAGTGAAGGGACAGGGGCAGATGTTATTAACTATGGCTACACCTTC. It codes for CASSEGTGADVINYGYTF.